This T cell receptor (beta chain) was obtained from a study of regulatory T cells in long-lasting Graves disease. This clonotype was seen repeatedly, ten times or more. There are 19 residues in the CDR3. Germline V gene lookup returns CDR1 MDHEN and CDR2 SYDVKM. The trim removed 3 bases at V and 4 bases at J, leaving 14 bases unmatched. Libraries of TCR beta came from iRepertoire HTBI primers plus Arm-PCR of CDR3 regions. TCRdb re-derived calls from the multiplex PCR reads in MiXCR, one entry per CDR3 protein. This sample yields about 460,000 distinct CDR3 sequences, of which 14% are seen a single time; about a sixth belongs to the top ten. Noted time point: newly diagnosed GD, antithyroid drugs for less than 3 months. The TCR library was made from RNA that had been extracted from PBMCs in TRIzol. These records were also assigned to another study, of T cells in Graves' hyperthyroidism and ophthalmopathy.

This TCR derives from a woman aged 45-59 years with Graves disease. This chain links TRBV28 with TRBJ1-6, with 8 bases that match TRBD1. The source was peripheral blood mononuclear cells (PBMCs), collected at new diagnosis, from a patient treated with antithyroid drugs. The CDR3 here is CASSFRQGISYWYNSPLHF. CDR3 in DNA: TGTGCCAGCAGTTTTAGACAGGGGATATCCTATTGGTATAATTCACCCCTCCACTTT.